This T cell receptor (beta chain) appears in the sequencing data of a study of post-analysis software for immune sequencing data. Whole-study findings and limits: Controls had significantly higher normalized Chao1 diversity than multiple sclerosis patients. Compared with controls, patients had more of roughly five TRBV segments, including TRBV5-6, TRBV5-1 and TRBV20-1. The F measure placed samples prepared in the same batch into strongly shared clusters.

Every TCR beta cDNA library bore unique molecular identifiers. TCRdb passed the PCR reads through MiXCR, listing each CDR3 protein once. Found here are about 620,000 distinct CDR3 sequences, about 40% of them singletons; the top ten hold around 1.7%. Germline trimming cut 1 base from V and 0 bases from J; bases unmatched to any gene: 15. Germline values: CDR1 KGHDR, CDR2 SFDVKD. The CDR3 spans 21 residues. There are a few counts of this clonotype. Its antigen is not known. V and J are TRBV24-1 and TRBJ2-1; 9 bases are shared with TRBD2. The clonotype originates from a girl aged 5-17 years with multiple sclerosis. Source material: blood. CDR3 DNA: TGTGCCACCAGTGATTTAGTCAAAGGGGTTCTTAGCGGGAGCTCCTACAATGAGCAGTTCTTC. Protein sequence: CATSDLVKGVLSGSSYNEQFF.